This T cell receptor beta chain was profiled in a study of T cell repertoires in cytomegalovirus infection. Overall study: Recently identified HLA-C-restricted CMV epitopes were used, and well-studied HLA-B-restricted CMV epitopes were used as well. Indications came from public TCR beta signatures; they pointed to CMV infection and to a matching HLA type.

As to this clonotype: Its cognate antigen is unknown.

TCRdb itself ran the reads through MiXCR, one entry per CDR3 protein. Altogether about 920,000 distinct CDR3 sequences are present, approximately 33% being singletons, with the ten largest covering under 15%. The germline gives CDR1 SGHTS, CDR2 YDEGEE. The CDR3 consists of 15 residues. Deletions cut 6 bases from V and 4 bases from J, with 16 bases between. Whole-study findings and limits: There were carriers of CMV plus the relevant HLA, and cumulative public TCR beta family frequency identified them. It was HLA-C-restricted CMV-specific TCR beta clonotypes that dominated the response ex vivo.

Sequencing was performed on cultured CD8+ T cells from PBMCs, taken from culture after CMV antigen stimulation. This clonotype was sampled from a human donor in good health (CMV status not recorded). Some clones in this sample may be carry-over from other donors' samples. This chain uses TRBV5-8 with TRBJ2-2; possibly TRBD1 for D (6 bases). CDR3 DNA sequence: TGTGCCAGCACCACGAAACAGGGTACCACCGGGGAGCTGTTTTTT. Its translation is CASTTKQGTTGELFF.